Below, 20 T cell receptor beta chains from the same sample are listed, as sequenced in a study of cytomegalovirus exposure and HLA in healthy donors. The PCR had 60 Vbeta and 13 Jbeta primers. TCRdb keeps only in-frame clones here, not all; method: immunoSEQ multiplex PCR. The repertoire holds roughly 99,000 clones, with around three quarters as singletons. The material sequenced was PBMCs. These TCRs come from a male donor in good health and CMV-seropositive.

The chain couples TRBV19 to TRBJ2-6; TRBD1 is a possible D gene (6 bases). Trimming removed 5 bases from V and 2 bases from J, with 13 bases in between. Germline CDR1 LNHDA, CDR2 SQIVND (reference sequence). The CDR3 is 16 residues long. The CDR3 bases are TGTGCCAGTAGTTTCACAGGGATCCCTGGGGCCAACGTCCTGACTTTC. Its protein is CASSFTGIPGANVLTF.

This clone was found once. The chain joins TRBV6-5 to TRBJ1-2, with 7 nucleotides matching TRBD1. CDR3 size: 14 residues. Germline V CDR1 and CDR2: MNHEY, SVGAGI. After removal of 5 bases from V and 1 base from J, the junction contained 4 bases not matched to a gene. CDR3 in DNA: TGTGCCAGCAGTCGGGACAGCGGTAACTATGGCTACACCTTC. Amino acids: CASSRDSGNYGYTF.

This chain joins TRBV5-1 and TRBJ2-1; D is possibly TRBD1 (6 bases). CDR1 is SGHRS and CDR2 is YFSETQ in the germline V gene. The CDR3 has 15 residues. V lost 0 bases and J 6 bases, leaving 13 bases between the germline ends. CDR3 protein: CASSLGDTSSNEQFF. The CDR3 DNA reads as TGCGCCAGCAGCTTGGGGGACACCAGTTCCAATGAGCAGTTCTTC.

The rearrangement links TRBV6-1 to TRBJ1-6, with 11 positions matching TRBD1. V shed 6 bases and J 5 bases; nucleotides not matched to a gene: 3. The V gene's germline CDR1 is MNHNS and CDR2 SASEGT. The CDR3 extends over 15 amino acids. CDR3 coding DNA: TGTGCCAGCAGGGGGGACAGGGGGAATAATTCACCCCTCCACTTT. Encoded protein: CASRGDRGNNSPLHF.

The rearrangement uses TRBV9 and TRBJ1-2; D not certain. The CDR3 length is 12 residues. V lost 0 bases to trimming and J lost 7 bases, with 7 bases between them. Germline V gene lookup returns CDR1 SGDLS and CDR2 YYNGEE. The CDR3 nucleotides read TGTGCCAGCAGCGTAGGGGCAGCTGGCTACACCTTC. Its protein is CASSVGAAGYTF.

This clone was recorded a few times. In nucleotides, the CDR3 is TGTGCCAGTAGTAAACAGGGACCCCCTCTCTACAATGAGCAGTTCTTC. Protein product: CASSKQGPPLYNEQFF. The gene calls are TRBV19 and TRBJ2-1, with D possibly being TRBD1 (6 bases). The length of the CDR3 is 16 residues. Germline CDR1 reads LNHDA; CDR2 reads SQIVND (reference sequence). V was shortened by 4 bases and J by 3 bases, with 16 bases between the two germline ends.

J is TRBJ1-5 and V is TRBV7-2, with D hard to call. Germline values: CDR1 SGHTA, CDR2 FQGNSA. The CDR3 spans 14 residues. Trimming shortened V by 2 bases and J by 4 bases, and 9 bases separated the two germline ends. The CDR3 here is CASSLLSGNQPQHF. CDR3 coding DNA: TGTGCCAGCAGCTTATTGTCGGGAAATCAGCCCCAGCATTTT.

The gene calls are TRBV7-2 and TRBJ1-3; D unclear. The CDR3 totals 16 residues. With 1 base removed from V and 0 bases from J, the gap between germline ends came to 10 bases. The germline CDR1 and CDR2 sequences are SGHTA and FQGNSA. The CDR3 nucleotides read TGTGCCAGCAGCTTAGTCGAGGCGAGCTCTGGAAACACCATATATTTT. This encodes CASSLVEASSGNTIYF.

The rearrangement links TRBV5-5 to TRBJ2-7; D gene ambiguous. This CDR3 is built from 14 residues. CDR1 is SGHKS and CDR2 is YYEKEE in the germline V gene (reference sequence). Deletions cut 0 bases from V and 0 bases from J, with 7 bases between. DNA for the CDR3: TGTGCCAGCAGCTTGGGACTTCGCTCCTACGAGCAGTACTTC. Protein sequence: CASSLGLRSYEQYF.

The chain is built from TRBV10-1 and TRBJ2-1; 12 bases are shared with TRBD2. Germline loops: CDR1 WNHNN, CDR2 SYGVQD (reference sequence). CDR3 length: 17 residues. The V and J ends lost 0 bases and 5 bases, in that order; junction bases with no gene match: 5. DNA of the CDR3: TGCGCCAGCAGTGAGTCGAAGGGACTAGCGGGCCACAATGAGCAGTTCTTC. The encoded protein is CASSESKGLAGHNEQFF.

The rearrangement links TRBV19 to TRBJ1-1, with 8 nucleotides matching TRBD1. The V and J ends lost 6 bases and 4 bases, in that order; junction bases with no gene match: 4. This CDR3 is built from 13 residues. Germline-derived CDR1 and CDR2 are LNHDA and SQIVND (reference sequence). CDR3 protein: CASSRDRSTEAFF. The CDR3 DNA reads TGTGCCAGTAGCCGGGACAGGTCCACTGAAGCTTTCTTT.

J is TRBJ2-3 and V is TRBV15; D might be TRBD1 (7 bases). Trimming left V 5 bases short and J 4 bases short, with 10 bases between. Per germline, CDR1 LNHNV and CDR2 YYDKDF (reference sequence). The CDR3 runs to 13 residues. The chain's CDR3 is CATSQGGPDTQYF. The CDR3 DNA reads as TGTGCCACCAGCCAGGGGGGCCCAGATACGCAGTATTTT.

Comments on this clone: The sample contains more than one DNA sequence encoding this CDR3. CDR3 region: CASSLGGDTEAFF. The CDR3, as DNA: TGTGCCAGCAGCTTGGGGGGGGATACTGAAGCTTTCTTT. This rearrangement joins TRBV5-6 to TRBJ1-1, with D possibly matching TRBD1 (5 bases). The V gene's germline CDR1 is SGHDT and CDR2 YYEEEE. The CDR3 loop spans 13 amino acids. The V gene lost 0 bases and the J gene lost 5 bases, with 8 bases spanning the gap.

The gene calls are TRBV5-6 and TRBJ2-7; 10 nucleotides agree with TRBD1. This CDR3 region has 16 residues. CDR1 and CDR2 (germline): SGHDT, YYEEEE. J was trimmed by 3 bases and V by 4 bases; bases with no gene match: 10. The CDR3 DNA is TGTGCCAGCAGCCGGACGGGACAGGGGTTAATCTACGAGCAGTACTTC. This sequence encodes CASSRTGQGLIYEQYF. The whole variable domain, remainder taken from reference TRBV5-6 and TRBJ2-7, is DAGVTQSPTHLIKTRGQQVTLRCSPKSGHDTVSWYQQALGQGPQFIFQYYEEEERQRGNFPDRFSGHQFPNYSSELNVNALLLGDSALYLCASSRTGQGLIYEQYFGPGTRLTVT.

The gene calls are TRBV5-1 and TRBJ2-2; 9 bases line up with TRBD1. The V segment lost 4 bases and the J segment 3 bases; nucleotides outside the gene matches: 7. The CDR3 totals 16 residues. Germline V gene sequence: CDR1 SGHRS, CDR2 YFSETQ. CDR3 nucleotide sequence: TGCGCCAGCAGCACTGGGGACAGGGTTGACACCGGGGAGCTGTTTTTT. Translation: CASSTGDRVDTGELFF.

CDR3 coding DNA: TGTGCCAGCAGCTTAGGGACAGGGGTGAACACTGAAGCTTTCTTT. Translating it yields CASSLGTGVNTEAFF. This chain uses TRBV7-9 with TRBJ1-1; 9 bases are shared with TRBD1. This CDR3 is 15 amino acids long. The J segment lost 0 bases and the V segment lost 1 base, leaving 0 bases of the junction unmatched. Germline V gene data show CDR1 as SEHNR and CDR2 as FQNEAQ (reference sequence).

The chain is built from TRBV14 and TRBJ1-4, with D unclear. Germline V gene data show CDR1 as SGHDN and CDR2 as FVKESK. V lost 1 base, J lost 3 bases, and 12 bases lay in between. This CDR3 is built from 16 residues. In DNA form, the CDR3 reads TGTGCCAGCAGCCAAGCAAGGAGGAGTCCTAATGAAAAACTGTTTTTT. This encodes CASSQARRSPNEKLFF.

V gene TRBV5-6 combines with J gene TRBJ1-3, with no clear D. Trimming removed 2 bases from V and 2 bases from J, with 20 bases in between. Germline V CDR1 and CDR2: SGHDT, YYEEEE. The CDR3 is 18 amino acids. The CDR3 DNA is TGTGCCAGCAGCTTTTTCTCTCCTCCCTTGACTGCTGGAAACACCATATATTTT. The encoded protein is CASSFFSPPLTAGNTIYF.

CDR3 in DNA: TGTGCCAGCAGTGGGACTAGCACAGATACGCAGTATTTT. This encodes CASSGTSTDTQYF. The chain is built from TRBV2 and TRBJ2-3; tentatively, D is TRBD2 (5 bases). Trimming stripped 4 bases from V and 0 bases from J, with 5 bases between. The germline gives CDR1 SNHLY, CDR2 FYNNEI. There are 13 residues in the CDR3.

The rearrangement links TRBV5-6 to TRBJ2-7; 10 bases are a match to TRBD2. The length of the CDR3 is 14 residues. J lost 2 bases, V lost 6 bases, and 5 bases had no gene match. CDR1 is SGHDT, CDR2 YYEEEE, per germline. Written as DNA, the CDR3 is TGTGCCAGCAAACCGGGACTAGCGACCTACGAGCAGTACTTC. Translating gives CASKPGLATYEQYF.